This T cell receptor (beta chain) was captured in a study of blood T cell repertoires in COVID-19. It was during active infection that Seattle patients were enrolled and then longitudinally followed. This clone was observed a single time. Original processing methods: Amplification of reference gene primers provided the estimated nucleated cell counts. The repertoire was sequenced with immunoSEQ multiplex PCR; TCRdb's copy has only in-frame clones and lacks some. Clone size and V and J calls were adopted from that table, with D and trimming inferred from the DNA. The sample lists more than 250,000 clones, more than 80% occurring once. Germline values: CDR1 GTSNPN, CDR2 SVGIG (reference sequence). This CDR3 contains 12 residues. The germline V and J ends were trimmed by 2 bases and 10 bases, with 15 bases remaining between them.

This clonotype was obtained from a woman between 50 and 59 years old with COVID-19, enrolled during active disease. The V and J genes are TRBV30 and TRBJ2-7, with unresolved D. What was sequenced was peripheral blood. In nucleotides, the CDR3 is TGTGCCTGGAGTCCAACTCCGAAGCCCCAGTACTTC. Residues: CAWSPTPKPQYF.